These 19 T cell receptor beta chains were sequenced from one sample in a study of beta chain features in type 1 diabetes (dated by TCRdb to 2016 to 2019). Receptor libraries were prepared by the immunoSEQ multiplex PCR assay. All of the isolated RNA was reverse transcribed with the High Capacity cDNA Reverse Transcription Kit, so expressed TCRB transcripts were sequenced. The table comes from immuneACCESS by way of TCRdb, which keeps in-frame sequences with V and J called. Part of the clones is missing from these tables; in studies checked, under half for an unresolved V gene and the rest for unknown reasons. The sample yields about 620,000 clones; less than 20% were counted once. Of the sample, 0.09% to 0.095% falls within the top ten clones. Specimen: naive CD4+ T cells from blood. Per the publication, the cell subset or site label means: true naive CD4+ T cells. These receptors came from a man younger than 30 in good health.

This clone was recorded only once. The gene calls are TRBV6-5 and TRBJ2-1; D unresolved. The CDR3 sequence is 14 residues long. The V and J ends lost 0 bases and 7 bases respectively, with 10 bases between them. Looked up from germline, CDR1 is MNHEY and CDR2 is SVGAGI. The CDR3 loop is CASSYSYYQNEQFF. In DNA form, the CDR3 reads TGTGCCAGCAGTTACTCGTATTACCAGAATGAGCAGTTCTTC.

Only a few counts were recorded for this clone. This chain uses TRBV7-9 with TRBJ2-5; D ambiguous. This CDR3 is built from 14 residues. V was shortened by 1 base and J by 2 bases, with 8 bases between the two germline ends. Germline CDR1 and CDR2: SEHNR and FQNEAQ (reference sequence). This CDR3 reads CASSLEILQETQYF. The CDR3, as DNA: TGTGCCAGCAGCTTAGAAATCTTACAAGAGACCCAGTACTTC.

A few counts support this clone. CDR3 protein: CASSIGTGGQETQYF. The CDR3 DNA sequence: TGTGCCAGCAGCATCGGGACAGGGGGCCAAGAGACCCAGTACTTC. V gene TRBV7-8 combines with J gene TRBJ2-5, with 11 positions matching TRBD1. The CDR3 runs 15 residues. V lost 5 bases and J lost 1; bases outside the gene matches: 3. Per germline, CDR1 SGHVS and CDR2 FQNEAQ.

The gene calls are TRBV30 and TRBJ2-6; no reliable D call. Germline V CDR1 and CDR2: GTSNPN, SVGIG (reference sequence). The CDR3 consists of 15 residues. V was clipped by 0 bases and J by 0 bases, with 6 bases between them. This CDR3 is CAWSVGSSGANVLTF. The CDR3, as DNA: TGTGCCTGGAGTGTTGGCAGCTCTGGGGCCAACGTCCTGACTTTC.

This clone occurred a few times. J is TRBJ2-5 and V is TRBV7-2; D could derive from TRBD1 or TRBD2 (5 bases each). CDR1 and CDR2 (germline): SGHTA, FQGNSA. The CDR3 extends over 15 amino acids. Trimming removed 2 bases at V and 5 bases at J, with 15 bases between. Written as DNA, the CDR3 is TGTGCCAGCAGCTTACTTGGGACCTACCTCGAGACCCAGTACTTC. Amino acid sequence: CASSLLGTYLETQYF.

The chain joins TRBV15 to TRBJ1-2; D is unresolved. The V end was cut by 7 bases, the J end by 0 bases, with 9 bases between. CDR1 is LNHNV, CDR2 YYDKDF, per germline (reference sequence). This CDR3 is 13 amino acids long. The DNA for the CDR3 is TGTGCCACCAAGACGAAAGCTAACTATGGCTACACCTTC. Its translation is CATKTKANYGYTF.

The J gene is TRBJ2-3, the V gene TRBV5-4; 9 bases align to TRBD1. The germline V gene has CDR1 SGHNT and CDR2 YYREEE (reference sequence). The CDR3 has 15 amino acids. Trimming removed 2 bases from V and 3 bases from J; junction bases left unmatched: 4. The CDR3 is CASSFKTGGTDTQYF. For the CDR3, the DNA is TGTGCCAGCAGCTTCAAGACAGGGGGAACAGATACGCAGTATTTT.

This clone was counted between two and nine times. This chain uses TRBV2 with TRBJ1-6, with D uncertain. Germline CDR1 SNHLY, CDR2 FYNNEI. With 9 bases removed from V and 2 bases from J, the gap between germline ends came to 8 bases. This CDR3 region has 13 residues. CDR3 DNA: TGTGCCAGTCGTAGGACCTATAATTCACCCCTCCACTTT. Translation gives CASRRTYNSPLHF.

This chain joins TRBV14 and TRBJ1-2; D unclear. Deletions cut 0 bases from V and 0 bases from J, with 8 bases between. CDR3 length: 15 amino acids. Germline CDR1 reads SGHDN; CDR2 reads FVKESK. The CDR3: CASSQDQTTNYGYTF. The DNA of the CDR3 is TGTGCCAGCAGCCAAGATCAGACCACTAACTATGGCTACACCTTC.

The V call is TRBV27, the J call TRBJ1-2; D call uncertain. The CDR3 runs 14 residues. Germline V gene data show CDR1 as MNHEY and CDR2 as SMNVEV (reference sequence). Trimming removed 5 bases at V and 0 bases at J, with 10 bases between. The DNA of the CDR3 is TGTGCCAGCAGTCGCACCGGGCCTAACTATGGCTACACCTTC. This sequence encodes CASSRTGPNYGYTF.

This rearrangement joins TRBV29-1 to TRBJ1-1, with D possibly TRBD1 on 5 matching bases. V lost 6 bases and J 8 bases, leaving 13 bases between the germline ends. The CDR3 runs 11 residues. CDR1 is SQVTM, CDR2 ANQGSEA, per germline. CDR3 DNA sequence: TGCAGCGTGAAGACAGTCTACGAAGCTTTCTTT. The encoded protein is CSVKTVYEAFF.

This sequence joins TRBV28 and TRBJ2-7; no clear D. The CDR3 runs 14 residues. CDR1 and CDR2 (germline): MDHEN, SYDVKM. V gave up 5 bases and J gave up 7 bases, with 18 bases separating them. CDR3 amino acids: CASSAPVRVREQYF. DNA of the CDR3: TGTGCCAGCAGTGCCCCGGTTCGGGTTAGAGAGCAGTACTTC.

This clone was counted between two and nine times. This chain connects TRBV6-5 to TRBJ2-5; the D call may be TRBD1 or TRBD2 (5 bases each). With 4 bases removed from V and 5 bases from J, the gap between germline ends came to 11 bases. The CDR3 totals 13 residues. Germline V gene data show CDR1 as MNHEY and CDR2 as SVGAGI. DNA of the CDR3: TGTGCCAGCAGTTCCACCGGGGCGGAGACCCAGTACTTC. Amino acid sequence: CASSSTGAETQYF.

The V call is TRBV6-5, the J call TRBJ1-2, with D possibly being TRBD1 (6 bases). CDR3 size: 15 residues. Germline assignment: CDR1 MNHEY and CDR2 SVGAGI. Trimming removed 2 bases at V and 2 bases at J, with 12 bases between. This chain's CDR3 is CASSYTRTGNYGYTF. Written as DNA, the CDR3 is TGTGCCAGCAGTTACACTCGAACAGGGAACTATGGCTACACCTTC.

This clone has more than one count but fewer than ten. The sample has other DNA sequences that encode this CDR3 too. CDR3 residues: CASSLADTQYF. CDR3 DNA: TGTGCCAGCAGCTTAGCCGATACGCAGTATTTT. The V call is TRBV7-2, the J call TRBJ2-3; D is uncertain. With 0 bases removed from V and 6 bases from J, the gap between germline ends came to 1 base. The V gene's germline CDR1 is SGHTA and CDR2 FQGNSA. The CDR3 length is 11 residues.

The chain recombines TRBV29-1 with TRBJ1-1; a weak D match, TRBD1 (6 bases). The ends were cut back, 4 bases at V and 4 bases at J, with 10 bases in the middle. The CDR3 sequence is 12 residues long. The germline V gene encodes CDR1 SQVTM and CDR2 ANQGSEA. The CDR3 bases are TGCAGCGTTGCGGGGGGCCCCACTGAAGCTTTCTTT. This codes for CSVAGGPTEAFF.

The chain joins TRBV18 to TRBJ2-5, with 10 bases that match TRBD1. CDR1 and CDR2 (germline): KGHSH, LQKENI. The CDR3 spans 14 residues. V shed 5 bases, J shed 2 bases, and the junction held 2 bases outside the gene matches. CDR3 region: CASSSGQGQETQYF. The CDR3 DNA reads TGTGCCAGCTCATCGGGACAGGGGCAAGAGACCCAGTACTTC.

The rearrangement links TRBV9 to TRBJ2-1; 9 bases map to TRBD2. CDR3 length equals 15 residues. Germline CDR1 SGDLS, CDR2 YYNGEE. The J segment lost 3 bases and the V segment lost 2 bases, leaving 3 bases of the junction unmatched. The CDR3 sequence is CASSVDSGGYNEQFF. The CDR3 region has the DNA TGTGCCAGCAGCGTCGATAGCGGGGGCTACAATGAGCAGTTCTTC.

This clone has just a few counts. This rearrangement joins TRBV28 to TRBJ2-7; tentatively, D is TRBD1 or TRBD2 (5 bases each). The ends were cut back, 8 bases at V and 0 bases at J, with 8 bases in the middle. There are 12 residues in the CDR3. The germline V gene has CDR1 MDHEN and CDR2 SYDVKM. This CDR3 reads CASWGISYEQYF. The CDR3 DNA reads as TGTGCCAGCTGGGGGATCTCCTACGAGCAGTACTTC.